This T cell receptor (beta chain) was documented in a study of shared clonotypes between healthy human individuals. This clone showed up just once. Antigen unknown. The germline gives CDR1 KGHSH, CDR2 LQKENI. CDR3 size: 14 residues. The V and J ends lost 4 bases and 3 bases respectively, with 12 bases between them. Each PCR replicate from the sorted subsets contained 150 to 250 ng DNA, which is some 31,000 T cell genomes. Measured with immunoSEQ multiplex PCR; TCRdb has only the in-frame clones, and not every one. The top ten hold over 1.3% of the sample, which has approximately 940,000 clones, approximately 76% seen once. General observations from the study: The genetic and exposure-history diversity represented was limited by few donors.

Sequencing input: memory CD4+ T cells sorted from blood. Subset indicated: CD45RA-negative fraction. This TCR was recovered from a man between 18 and 35 years old in good health. The chain is built from TRBV18 and TRBJ1-2; D might be TRBD1 (5 bases). DNA of the CDR3: TGTGCCAGCTCACGTGGCTCGGGGGACTATGGCTACACCTTC. It encodes CASSRGSGDYGYTF. The whole variable domain, remainder taken from reference TRBV18 and TRBJ1-2, is NAGVMQNPRHLVRRRGQEARLRCSPMKGHSHVYWYRQLPEEGLKFMVYLQKENIIDESGMPKERFSAEFPKEGPSILRIQQVVRGDSAAYFCASSRGSGDYGYTFGSGTRLTVV.